The 7 T cell receptor beta chains listed next were all sequenced from one sample in a study of CD8+ T cells in alopecia areata (dated by TCRdb to the late 2010s). Receptor libraries were prepared by the immunoSEQ multiplex PCR assay. For TCR sequencing, RNA was extracted from every sample and reverse transcribed into cDNA to serve as template. TCRdb re-hosts the immuneACCESS table, in-frame sequences only. Its copies lack some clones; in the studies checked, an unresolved V gene accounts for under half of them, and the cause for the rest is not known. The table shows around 300,000 clones here, with no singletons. 1.2% of the sample is held by the ten biggest clonotypes. Cells from mouse cutaneous lymph nodes were pooled, stained for CD4, CD8alpha, NKG2D, NKG2ACE and other markers, and then sorted on a BD Influx. The sequencing input was CD4+ T cells sorted from a lymph node. These receptors all come from a C3H/HeJ mouse with alopecia areata. These mice carry the MHC haplotype H2-k.

This clone turned up a few times. The listed genes are named as in mouse. The CDR3 end is not reached by the read, which stops 4 residues before it; the germline J gene fills it in. The J gene is TRBJ2-5, the V gene TRBV29; 10 nucleotides line up with TRBD1. From germline, CDR1 is MSHET and CDR2 SYDVDS. The CDR3 runs to 14 residues. The CDR3 spells CASSLTGQGDTQYF. CDR3 DNA (partial): TGTGCTAGCAGTTTAACGGGACAGGGGGAC.

On this clone: The genes are named according to mouse. The read falls 4 residues short of the CDR3 end, and the missing part is taken from the germline J gene. The chain recombines TRBV5 with TRBJ2-3; D is perhaps TRBD2 (5 bases). Germline CDR1 LGHNA, CDR2 YNLKQL (reference sequence). The CDR3 has 15 amino acids. V was pared by 4 bases and J by 1 base, with 12 bases between. The CDR3 loop reads CASSPLWEGAETLYF. The part of the CDR3 DNA that was read is TGTGCCAGCAGCCCCCTCTGGGAGGGTGCAGAA.

This clone was detected only a few times. Genes and germline are mouse. The read ends 4 residues shy of where the CDR3 ends; the end is completed using the germline J gene. The chain couples TRBV13-2 to TRBJ2-7; maybe TRBD1 (6 bases). The CDR3 runs to 15 residues. Germline V gene data show CDR1 as NNHNN and CDR2 as SYGAGS (reference sequence). Deletions cut 0 bases from V and 2 bases from J, with 12 bases between. Incomplete CDR3 DNA: TGTGCCAGCGGTGATGCGAGGGGACAAACCTAT. Translating gives CASGDARGQTY. The CDR3 in its entirety is CASGDARGQTYEQYF.

This clone showed up many times. Mouse gene names and germline throughout. The CDR3 goes on 4 residues after the read ends, and that part is filled in from the germline J gene. This same CDR3 is encoded by further DNA sequences in the sample. V is TRBV12-1 and J is TRBJ2-3; maybe TRBD1 (7 bases). Germline-derived CDR1 and CDR2 are SGHSN and HYEKVE. The CDR3 has 15 residues. The V end was cut by 4 bases, the J end by 0 bases, with 13 bases between. The CDR3 sequence is CASSPGGTSAETLYF. The sequenced CDR3 bases are TGTGCCAGCTCCCCAGGGGGGACTAGTGCAGAA.

This clone has a handful of counts. Gene names are mouse gene names. The CDR3 extends 4 residues past the end of the read, so its final part is completed from the germline J gene. V usage is TRBV14 and J usage is TRBJ2-2; the match to TRBD1 covers 9 bases. The CDR3 runs 16 residues. The V gene's germline CDR1 is SGHDT and CDR2 FRDEAV. The V gene end was trimmed by 2 bases and the J gene end by 6 bases; junction bases not matched to a gene: 8. CDR3 DNA, as far as it was read: TGTGCCAGCAGTTTTCTGGACAGGGGTAGGGCCGGG. Residues: CASSFLDRGRAG. The whole CDR3 region reads CASSFLDRGRAGQLYF.

Note on this clone: Mouse germline and gene names are used. The part of the CDR3 DNA that was read is TGTGCCAGCAGCGACTGGGGGGCAAGGAGCTCCTAT. Residues: CASSDWGARSSY. In full, the CDR3 is CASSDWGARSSYEQYF. The chain has TRBV19 and TRBJ2-7; 10 nucleotides agree with TRBD2. The read halts 4 residues ahead of the CDR3 end, with the missing end drawn from the germline J gene. The CDR3 totals 16 residues. Trimming cost V 5 bases and J 0 bases; bases outside gene matches: 8. The germline CDR1 and CDR2 sequences are FNHDT and SITEND (reference sequence).

In the case of this clone: Genes and germline are mouse. Read sequence stops 4 residues before the CDR3 end, and the germline J gene provides the missing end. The V and J genes are TRBV13-2 and TRBJ2-1, with 8 bases that match TRBD2. Germline V CDR1 and CDR2: NNHNN, SYGAGS (reference sequence). V was clipped by 5 bases and J by 3 bases; unmatched bases: 7. CDR3 size: 15 residues. The CDR3 spells CASGARGLVYAEQFF. Partial CDR3 DNA: TGTGCCAGCGGGGCACGGGGACTGGTCTATGCT.